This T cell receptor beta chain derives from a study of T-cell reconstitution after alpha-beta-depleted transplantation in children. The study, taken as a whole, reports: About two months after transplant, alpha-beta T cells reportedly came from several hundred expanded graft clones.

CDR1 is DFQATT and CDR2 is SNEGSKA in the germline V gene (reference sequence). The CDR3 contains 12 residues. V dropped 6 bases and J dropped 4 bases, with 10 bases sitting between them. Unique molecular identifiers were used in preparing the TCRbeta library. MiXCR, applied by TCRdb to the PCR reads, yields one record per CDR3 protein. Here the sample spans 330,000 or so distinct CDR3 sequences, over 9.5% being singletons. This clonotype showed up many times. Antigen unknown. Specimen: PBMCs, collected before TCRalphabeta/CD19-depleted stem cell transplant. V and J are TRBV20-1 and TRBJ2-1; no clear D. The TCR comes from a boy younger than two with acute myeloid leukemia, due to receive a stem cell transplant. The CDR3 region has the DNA TGCAGTGCCTGGTTAGCTTACAATGAGCAGTTCTTC. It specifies CSAWLAYNEQFF.